This T cell receptor beta chain came from a study of shared clonotypes between healthy human individuals. Naive CD8 cells were CD45RO-negative, positively selected for CCR7, excluding terminally differentiated effector memory CD45RA+ cells. The method was immunoSEQ multiplex PCR; TCRdb's version includes in-frame clones alone and lacks a portion of them. Of 2 million to 2.5 million clones listed, approximately 94% are singletons. Per germline, CDR1 LNHDA and CDR2 SQIVND (reference sequence). This CDR3 spans 15 amino acids. V was clipped by 7 bases and J by 1 base; unmatched bases: 9. Sequenced: naive CD8+ T cells sorted from blood. This sequence originates from a man between 18 and 29 years old in good health. The V and J genes are TRBV19 and TRBJ1-1; TRBD1 agrees at 7 bases. The CDR3 sequence is CASMGREGANTEAFF. The DNA of the CDR3 is TGTGCCAGTATGGGGCGGGAGGGGGCGAACACTGAAGCTTTCTTT.